This entry concerns a single T cell receptor (beta chain). Its antigen is not known. The CDR3 has 15 residues. Germline V gene sequence: CDR1 LGHNA, CDR2 YSLEER. V lost 5 bases, J lost 4 bases, and 6 bases stayed unmatched. The sample belongs to a study of T-cell memory formation after mild COVID-19. The study, taken as a whole, reports: Pre-infection memory showed some responding clones, and this suggested that cross-reactive memory joined. Contracting CD4+ clones were located mainly in CM and EM, and CD8+ clones in EMRA.

TCRdb re-called the 5' RACE reads through MiXCR, storing one row per CDR3 protein. The table has about 470,000 distinct CDR3 sequences, 25% seen once. The chain joins TRBV4-3 to TRBJ1-1; 11 nucleotides line up with TRBD1. The sequence derives from an adult woman who had mild COVID-19 (a few samples of this study predate the infection). Cell type and time point are not known. The sequencing input was PBMCs or a T cell subset sorted from them (not recorded which). CDR3 protein: CASSAGTGGFTEAFF. CDR3 nucleotide sequence: TGCGCCAGCAGCGCCGGGACAGGGGGTTTCACTGAAGCTTTCTTT.